Below, one TCR beta chain is given with its context. Antigen: not known. V was clipped by 2 bases and J by 5 bases; unmatched bases: 6. The CDR3 totals 15 residues. Germline CDR1 and CDR2: MNHNS and SASEGT. These data belong to a study of cytomegalovirus exposure and HLA in healthy donors. Study summary: It was reported in a later analysis that the same platform had been used for the roughly 130 validation repertoires as for the approximately 670 first-cohort repertoires.

TCRdb's copy holds only in-frame clones and misses some; the assay was immunoSEQ multiplex PCR. The sample contains roughly 150,000 clones, 85% to 90% of which appear only once. Donors were drawn from the approximately 120-subject validation cohort, separate from the approximately 700-subject first cohort. Study observations and caveats: Associated with cytomegalovirus, according to the listing, were 150 to 200 TCR beta chains.

The sequencing sample was made of PBMCs. The chain links TRBV6-1 to TRBJ2-7; TRBD1 agrees at 10 bases. The origin of this receptor is a young man in good health and CMV-seronegative. The CDR3 is CASSESGTGDHEQYV. The CDR3 DNA is TGTGCCAGCAGTGAATCGGGGACAGGGGACCACGAGCAGTACGTC.